Listed below are T cell receptor beta chains from one sample, sequenced in a study of T-cell memory formation after mild COVID-19. TCRdb re-derived calls from the 5' RACE reads in MiXCR, one entry per CDR3 protein. Counted here are over 450,000 distinct CDR3 sequences, over 20% occurring once; the ten biggest clones make up about 12%. What was sequenced was PBMCs or a T cell subset sorted from them (not recorded which). The origin of the receptors is an adult woman who had mild COVID-19 (a few samples of this study predate the infection). Cell type and time point are not known. Each CDR3 is given with its conserved first and last residue. Each record gives: D gene, J gene, clone size, V gene, CDR3 protein, CDR3 DNA. The D gene is left open where the match is weak. A clone size is listed for some rows: how often the clone was seen (once, few, many), or a class if it is expanded.

d_call: NA
j_call: TRBJ1-2
clone_size: NA
v_call: TRBV6-5
cdr3_aa: CASSYNNGVYGYTF
cdr3_nt: TGTGCCAGCAGTTATAATAACGGAGTCTATGGCTACACCTTC

d_call: NA
j_call: TRBJ2-1
clone_size: few
v_call: TRBV20-1
cdr3_aa: CSGPTPNEQFF
cdr3_nt: TGCAGCGGACCCACGCCCAATGAGCAGTTCTTC

d_call: NA
j_call: TRBJ1-3
clone_size: NA
v_call: TRBV12-3/TRBV12-4
cdr3_aa: CASNSPANPGNTIYF
cdr3_nt: TGTGCCAGCAACAGCCCGGCAAATCCTGGAAACACCATATATTTT

d_call: NA
j_call: TRBJ1-2
clone_size: NA
v_call: TRBV12-3/TRBV12-4
cdr3_aa: CASSLATGRLGGYTF
cdr3_nt: TGTGCCAGCAGTTTAGCTACGGGGCGCCTTGGGGGCTACACCTTC

d_call: NA
j_call: TRBJ1-1
clone_size: few
v_call: TRBV7-9
cdr3_aa: CASSLAPTENTEAFF
cdr3_nt: TGTGCCAGCAGCTTAGCGCCGACAGAGAACACTGAAGCTTTCTTT

d_call: TRBD1
j_call: TRBJ2-4
clone_size: few
v_call: TRBV14
cdr3_aa: CASSPLRDRVSKNIQYF
cdr3_nt: TGTGCCAGCAGCCCCCTAAGGGACAGGGTTTCCAAAAACATTCAGTACTTC

d_call: NA
j_call: TRBJ1-4
clone_size: NA
v_call: TRBV27
cdr3_aa: CASSLSLGIGGEKLFF
cdr3_nt: TGTGCCAGCAGTTTATCTTTGGGGATTGGAGGTGAAAAACTGTTTTTT

d_call: TRBD1
j_call: TRBJ1-2
clone_size: few
v_call: TRBV5-1
cdr3_aa: CASSSGQGELF
cdr3_nt: TGCGCCAGCAGCTCGGGACAGGGTGAACTCTTC

d_call: TRBD2
j_call: TRBJ2-2
clone_size: NA
v_call: TRBV20-1
cdr3_aa: CSARDSLGGRAGELFF
cdr3_nt: TGCAGTGCTAGAGATTCTCTCGGCGGGAGGGCCGGGGAGCTGTTTTTT

d_call: NA
j_call: TRBJ2-7
clone_size: NA
v_call: TRBV3-1
cdr3_aa: CASSPWDKPYEQYF
cdr3_nt: TGTGCCAGCAGCCCTTGGGACAAGCCCTACGAGCAGTACTTC

d_call: TRBD2
j_call: TRBJ2-3
clone_size: few
v_call: TRBV12-3/TRBV12-4
cdr3_aa: CASSGLAGPGDTQYF
cdr3_nt: TGTGCCAGCAGTGGACTAGCGGGGCCGGGAGATACGCAGTATTTT

d_call: TRBD1
j_call: TRBJ2-3
clone_size: once
v_call: TRBV12-5
cdr3_aa: CASGWGDRGWEDTQYF
cdr3_nt: TGTGCTAGTGGTTGGGGAGACAGGGGATGGGAAGATACGCAGTATTTT

d_call: TRBD1
j_call: TRBJ1-5
clone_size: NA
v_call: TRBV2
cdr3_aa: CASGRRQGDYQPQHF
cdr3_nt: TGTGCCAGCGGCCGCCGACAGGGGGACTATCAGCCCCAGCATTTT

d_call: NA
j_call: TRBJ2-7
clone_size: NA
v_call: TRBV4-1
cdr3_aa: CASSQTQGSSYEQYF
cdr3_nt: TGCGCCAGCAGCCAAACCCAGGGATCCTCCTACGAGCAGTACTTC

d_call: NA
j_call: TRBJ1-4
clone_size: NA
v_call: TRBV7-2
cdr3_aa: CASSLGTREKLFF
cdr3_nt: TGTGCCAGCAGCTTAGGGACACGGGAAAAACTGTTTTTT

d_call: NA
j_call: TRBJ1-1
clone_size: NA
v_call: TRBV7-2
cdr3_aa: CASRPTNTEAFF
cdr3_nt: TGTGCCAGCAGACCAACCAACACTGAAGCTTTCTTT

d_call: NA
j_call: TRBJ1-2
clone_size: NA
v_call: TRBV4-2
cdr3_aa: CASSQDSTAAPWEGYTF
cdr3_nt: TGTGCCAGCAGCCAAGATAGCACCGCGGCCCCTTGGGAGGGCTACACCTTC

d_call: NA
j_call: TRBJ1-1
clone_size: NA
v_call: TRBV7-8
cdr3_aa: CASIGDTEAFF
cdr3_nt: TGTGCCAGCATCGGGGACACTGAAGCTTTCTTT

d_call: NA
j_call: TRBJ2-2
clone_size: NA
v_call: TRBV24-1
cdr3_aa: CATSHHTGEHEELFF
cdr3_nt: TGTGCCACCAGTCACCACACGGGGGAACACGAGGAGCTGTTTTTT

d_call: NA
j_call: TRBJ2-5
clone_size: NA
v_call: TRBV7-2
cdr3_aa: CASSSLGGGVQETQYF
cdr3_nt: TGTGCCAGCAGCTCCCTAGGAGGGGGTGTTCAAGAGACCCAGTACTTC

d_call: NA
j_call: TRBJ2-7
clone_size: NA
v_call: TRBV7-9
cdr3_aa: CASSRESADYEQYF
cdr3_nt: TGTGCCAGCAGCCGGGAATCGGCCGACTACGAGCAGTACTTC

d_call: TRBD2
j_call: TRBJ2-7
clone_size: NA
v_call: TRBV24-1
cdr3_aa: CATSSLTSGRYYEQYF
cdr3_nt: TGTGCCACCAGTTCCCTGACTAGCGGGAGATACTACGAGCAGTACTTC

d_call: TRBD2
j_call: TRBJ2-3
clone_size: NA
v_call: TRBV7-2
cdr3_aa: CASREAGVVTDTQYF
cdr3_nt: TGTGCCAGCAGGGAAGCGGGAGTCGTAACAGATACGCAGTATTTT

d_call: TRBD1
j_call: TRBJ2-7
clone_size: NA
v_call: TRBV6-5
cdr3_aa: CASSYQGQGYEQYF
cdr3_nt: TGTGCCAGCAGTTACCAGGGACAGGGATACGAGCAGTACTTC

d_call: NA
j_call: TRBJ2-2
clone_size: NA
v_call: TRBV2
cdr3_aa: CASIDTNTGELFF
cdr3_nt: TGTGCCAGCATAGACACGAACACCGGGGAGCTGTTTTTT

d_call: TRBD2
j_call: TRBJ2-7
clone_size: NA
v_call: TRBV6-2/TRBV6-3
cdr3_aa: CASSYSRLAGTSYEQYF
cdr3_nt: TGTGCCAGCAGTTACTCCCGACTAGCGGGAACCTCCTACGAGCAGTACTTC

d_call: NA
j_call: TRBJ2-1
clone_size: NA
v_call: TRBV7-9
cdr3_aa: CASSLVAWTYNEQFF
cdr3_nt: TGTGCCAGCAGCTTAGTAGCGTGGACCTACAATGAGCAGTTCTTC

d_call: TRBD2
j_call: TRBJ2-1
clone_size: few
v_call: TRBV12-3/TRBV12-4
cdr3_aa: CASSLSSGSIAEQFF
cdr3_nt: TGTGCCAGCAGTTTGTCTAGCGGGAGTATCGCTGAGCAGTTCTTC

d_call: NA
j_call: TRBJ1-1
clone_size: few
v_call: TRBV19
cdr3_aa: CASSAPEELNTEAFF
cdr3_nt: TGTGCCAGTAGTGCCCCAGAGGAACTGAACACTGAAGCTTTCTTT

d_call: NA
j_call: TRBJ1-2
clone_size: NA
v_call: TRBV27
cdr3_aa: CASSSAAYYGYTF
cdr3_nt: TGTGCCAGCAGTTCGGCCGCATACTATGGCTACACCTTC

d_call: TRBD2
j_call: TRBJ2-7
clone_size: NA
v_call: TRBV7-9
cdr3_aa: CASSLSGGSKGEQYF
cdr3_nt: TGTGCCAGCAGCTTATCGGGGGGGAGTAAGGGCGAGCAGTACTTC

d_call: NA
j_call: TRBJ1-2
clone_size: NA
v_call: TRBV7-8
cdr3_aa: CASSVSQGRSLYGYTF
cdr3_nt: TGTGCCAGCAGCGTCTCGCAGGGGCGATCTTTGTATGGCTACACCTTC

d_call: TRBD2
j_call: TRBJ2-1
clone_size: few
v_call: TRBV6-6
cdr3_aa: CASRGVWAPGQFF
cdr3_nt: TGTGCCAGTCGGGGGGTATGGGCCCCCGGGCAGTTCTTC

d_call: NA
j_call: TRBJ2-5
clone_size: NA
v_call: TRBV5-6
cdr3_aa: CASSLVRAETQYF
cdr3_nt: TGTGCCAGCAGCTTGGTCCGAGCGGAGACCCAGTACTTC

d_call: NA
j_call: TRBJ1-2
clone_size: NA
v_call: TRBV6-6
cdr3_aa: CASSWDLGDGYTF
cdr3_nt: TGTGCCAGCAGCTGGGACTTAGGGGATGGCTACACCTTC

d_call: NA
j_call: TRBJ2-3
clone_size: NA
v_call: TRBV30
cdr3_aa: CAWSVLRQTDTQYF
cdr3_nt: TGTGCCTGGAGTGTATTGCGACAGACAGATACGCAGTATTTT